A selection of T cell receptor beta chains follows, all from one sample in a study of PD-1 blockade in mismatch repair-deficient tumors. TCRdb's table, derived via immunoSEQ multiplex PCR, lists solely in-frame clones and lacks some. Altogether 40,000 to 60,000 clones are present, 77% being singletons, with the ten largest covering around 3.5%. The specimen was PBMCs, collected before pembrolizumab treatment. The source of these receptors is an adult with mismatch repair-deficient cancer. CDR3s include the opening cysteine and the closing phenylalanine or tryptophan. A D gene is named only where the DNA matches it firmly. Clone size is stated in some rows and not others, as once, few, many or a class when expanded.

j_call v_call d_call clone_size cdr3_nt cdr3_aa
TRBJ2-7 TRBV6-5 TRBD1 - TGTGCCAGCAGTTACAGGGGGCTCTACGAGCAGTACTTC CASSYRGLYEQYF
TRBJ1-2 TRBV19 - few TGTGCCAGTAGTATGAACCGTAACTATGGCTACACCTTC CASSMNRNYGYTF
TRBJ2-5 TRBV2 - - TGTGCCAGCAGGAGCCTAGGGGGAGGGAACCAAGAGACCCAGTACTTC CASRSLGGGNQETQYF
TRBJ1-2 TRBV6-5 - - TGTGCCACGAGCACCGTGATAGGCGGCTACACCTTC CATSTVIGGYTF
TRBJ1-2 TRBV10-3 - - TGTGCCACGTCGGACGCAGCATATGGCTACACCTTC CATSDAAYGYTF
TRBJ2-1 TRBV5-6 - - TGTGCCAGCAGCTTGGACCCTGACCCCTACAATGAGCAGTTCTTC CASSLDPDPYNEQFF
TRBJ2-3 TRBV5-8 - - TGTGCCAGCAGCTTGGGTTGGCGAGATACGCAGTATTTT CASSLGWRDTQYF
TRBJ1-3 TRBV7-2 TRBD1 - TGTGCCAGCAGCTTACCTAGGACAGGAACCTCTGGAAACACCATATATTTT CASSLPRTGTSGNTIYF
TRBJ2-1 TRBV6-1 - - TGTGCCAGCAGTCCCCGGTCCAGCGGGCAGTTCTTC CASSPRSSGQFF
TRBJ1-1 TRBV5-6 - - TGTGCCAGCAGCTTCGTGGGGGGTGGGGACACTGAAGCTTTCTTT CASSFVGGGDTEAFF
TRBJ2-5 TRBV9 - - TGTGCCAGCAGCTCTGGACCCGTGGTTCAAGAGACCCAGTACTTC CASSSGPVVQETQYF
TRBJ2-1 TRBV10-3 TRBD1 - TGTGCCATCAGTATTCAGGGGGCTTCGAATGAGCAGTTCTTC CAISIQGASNEQFF
TRBJ1-1 TRBV2 - - TGTGCCAGCAGGGACGACAGGAACACTGAAGCTTTCTTT CASRDDRNTEAFF
TRBJ1-5 TRBV10-3 - - TGTGCCATCAGAGGGGTCAATCAGCCCCAGCATTTT CAIRGVNQPQHF
TRBJ1-2 TRBV6-5 - few TGTGCCAGCAGAGATGGGTTTAACTATGGCTACACCTTC CASRDGFNYGYTF
TRBJ2-7 TRBV6-1 - - TGTGCCAGCAGTCGCCAGGGGACAAATTACGAGCAGTACTTC CASSRQGTNYEQYF
TRBJ1-1 TRBV11-3 - few TGTGCCAGCAGCTTATTGGCCGGGCACCGAATAGTGGCTTTCTTT CASSLLAGHRIVAFF
TRBJ2-5 TRBV25-1 - - TGTGCCAGCAGTGAGCGGGTCCAAGAGACCCAGTACTTC CASSERVQETQYF
TRBJ1-1 TRBV2 TRBD1 - TGTGCCAGCACTCAGACAGGGAGAAACACTGAAGCTTTCTTT CASTQTGRNTEAFF
TRBJ2-3 TRBV11-3 - - TGTGCCAGCAGAAAACCGGGACTTAGAGCAGATACGCAGTATTTT CASRKPGLRADTQYF
TRBJ1-1 TRBV7-9 - - TGTGCCAGCATGCAAGAAGCTTTCTTT CASMQEAFF
TRBJ2-2 TRBV11-3 - - TGTGCCAGCAGCTTAGGCGGGCTGAACACCGGGGAGCTGTTTTTT CASSLGGLNTGELFF
TRBJ2-5 TRBV6-5 - - TGTGCCAGCAGTTGGGCAAGGGGCCAGTACTTC CASSWARGQYF
TRBJ2-7 TRBV18 - - TGTGCCAGCTCACCAGTCGGGAGCGGCGAGCAGTACTTC CASSPVGSGEQYF
TRBJ1-2 TRBV6-1 - - TGTGCCAGCAACCGAGGGGATGGCTACACCTTC CASNRGDGYTF
TRBJ1-2 TRBV7-2 TRBD1 - TGTGCCAGCACCTACCTGGGACAGGGGAGGGGTGGCTACACCTTC CASTYLGQGRGGYTF
TRBJ1-5 TRBV28 TRBD1 - TGTGCCAGCAGTTTTGGGGACAGATTCAATCAGCCCCAGCATTTT CASSFGDRFNQPQHF
TRBJ1-2 TRBV28 - few TGTGCCAGCAGGTCCGGAGGGTACGGCTACACCTTC CASRSGGYGYTF
TRBJ2-2 TRBV6-1 TRBD1 few TGTGCCAGCTCGGGACAGGCGTACACCGGGGAGCTGTTTTTT CASSGQAYTGELFF
TRBJ2-3 TRBV7-9 - - TGTGCCAGCAGCTTAGGGGCTAGCTTCGTGGATACGCAGTATTTT CASSLGASFVDTQYF
TRBJ2-1 TRBV7-7 - - TGTGCTAGCAGCTCAGACAGATACAATGAGCAGTTCTTC CASSSDRYNEQFF
TRBJ2-3 TRBV7-2 - - TGTGCCAGCAGCTTATTGGCTCAGGGCACAGATACGCAGTATTTT CASSLLAQGTDTQYF
TRBJ1-2 TRBV19 - - TGTGCCAGTACCTTCGACCGCTATGGCTACACCTTC CASTFDRYGYTF
TRBJ2-2 TRBV6-6 - few TGTGCCAGCAGTTACTCGAGCCCCACCGGGGAGCTGTTTTTT CASSYSSPTGELFF
TRBJ1-4 TRBV5-6 - - TGTGCCAGCAGCTTTCCCGGGGGGCCGGAAGAAAAACTGTTTTTT CASSFPGGPEEKLFF
TRBJ1-2 TRBV6-1 - few TGTGCCAGCAGGCCCCCGGGACTTTTATATGGCTACACCTTC CASRPPGLLYGYTF
TRBJ1-5 TRBV10-3 TRBD1 - TGTGCCATCAGCCCCGGACAGGCCGCGGGCCAGCCCCAGCATTTT CAISPGQAAGQPQHF
TRBJ2-7 TRBV6-1 - - TGTGCCAGCAGTGAATTCACCTCAAAACAGTACTCCTACGAGCAGTACTTC CASSEFTSKQYSYEQYF
TRBJ2-3 TRBV6-5 - - TGTGCGGGGGCGGGGCCCACAGATACGCAGTATTTT CAGAGPTDTQYF
TRBJ2-2 TRBV9 - - TGTGCCAGCAGCAGCGGGTTGAAGTCCACCGGGGAGCTGTTTTTT CASSSGLKSTGELFF
TRBJ2-3 TRBV30 - - TGTGCCTGGAGTCCTTTAGGGAGGGGGGCAGGCGGGGATACGCAGTATTTT CAWSPLGRGAGGDTQYF
TRBJ1-1 TRBV5-6 - - TGTGCCAGCAGCTGGCTCGGCCGGAACACTGAAGCTTTCTTT CASSWLGRNTEAFF
TRBJ2-7 TRBV5-4 TRBD1 - TGTGCCAGCAGCGCTGGACAGGGCTCCTACGAGCAGTACTTC CASSAGQGSYEQYF
TRBJ2-2 TRBV6-4 TRBD1 - TGTGCCAGCAGTGCACAGGGGGCGTCGAACACCGGGGAGCTGTTTTTT CASSAQGASNTGELFF
TRBJ1-4 TRBV27 - - TGTGCCAGCAGTCAGGGTGAAAAACTGTTTTTT CASSQGEKLFF
TRBJ1-1 TRBV12-5 - - TGTGCTAGTGGTTTGACAAAGGGGGGGGCGAACACTGAAGCTTTCTTT CASGLTKGGANTEAFF
TRBJ2-1 TRBV7-6 - few TGTGCCAGCAGCTTAAGGGCGGGAACGAGCTCCTACAATGAGCAGTTCTTC CASSLRAGTSSYNEQFF
TRBJ1-5 TRBV19 - - TGTGCCAGTAGTGAGGCACCCAGGGGAAATAGCAATCAGCCCCAGCATTTT CASSEAPRGNSNQPQHF
TRBJ2-7 TRBV7-8 - few TGTGCCAGCAGCCCATGGTCTAGCGCGTCCTACGAGCAGTACTTC CASSPWSSASYEQYF
TRBJ2-3 TRBV6-1 - - TGTGCCAGCAGTGACCGGAGCACAGATACGCAGTATTTT CASSDRSTDTQYF
TRBJ1-1 TRBV18 - once TGTGCCAGCTCAGTTGTGGCACAGAAAAACACTGAAGCTTTCTTT CASSVVAQKNTEAFF